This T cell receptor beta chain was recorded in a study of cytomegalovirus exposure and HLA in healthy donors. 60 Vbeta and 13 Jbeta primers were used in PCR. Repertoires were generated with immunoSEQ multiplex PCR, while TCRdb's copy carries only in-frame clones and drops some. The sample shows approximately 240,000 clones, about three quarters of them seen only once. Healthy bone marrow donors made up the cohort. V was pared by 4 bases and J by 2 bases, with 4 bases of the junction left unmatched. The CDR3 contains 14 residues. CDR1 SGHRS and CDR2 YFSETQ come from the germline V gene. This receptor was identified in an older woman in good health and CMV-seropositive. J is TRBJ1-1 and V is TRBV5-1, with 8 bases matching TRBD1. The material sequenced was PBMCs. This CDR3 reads CASSTTGANTEAFF. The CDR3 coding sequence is TGCGCCAGCAGCACGACAGGGGCTAACACTGAAGCTTTCTTT.